Listed here are 27 T cell receptor beta chains from one sample, sequenced in a study of shared clonotypes between healthy human individuals. Clones were sequenced by immunoSEQ multiplex PCR, and TCRdb holds only the in-frame ones, with some missing. The data show a few million clones, approximately 92% seen once. Sequencing input: naive CD4+ T cells sorted from blood. This sample's subset: CD45RA+ positively selected. These receptors all stem from a man between 18 and 35 years old in good health.

V is TRBV5-6 and J is TRBJ2-6; weak D call: TRBD2 (5 bases). Germline CDR1 SGHDT, CDR2 YYEEEE. The CDR3 runs 17 residues. With 7 bases removed from V and 1 base from J, the gap between germline ends came to 18 bases. The CDR3 sequence is CASGGRGSQSGANVLTF. For the CDR3, the DNA is TGTGCCAGCGGCGGTCGGGGTTCTCAGTCTGGGGCCAACGTCCTGACTTTC.

The rearrangement uses TRBV11-2 and TRBJ1-1, with a tentative D call TRBD1 (6 bases). Germline assignment: CDR1 SGHAT and CDR2 FQNNGV. The ends were cut back, 3 bases at V and 4 bases at J, with 15 bases in the middle. This CDR3 has 15 amino acids. The CDR3 DNA follows: TGTGCCAGCAGCTTTTTCCGGACAGAGACCACTGAAGCTTTCTTT. Translation gives CASSFFRTETTEAFF.

The rearrangement links TRBV30 to TRBJ1-1; possibly TRBD1 for D (5 bases). The CDR3 consists of 15 residues. Deletions cut 3 bases from V and 0 bases from J, with 14 bases between. Germline V gene lookup returns CDR1 GTSNPN and CDR2 SVGIG (reference sequence). The CDR3 bases are TGTGCCTGGAGCCCCTTTGGGGGGATGAACACTGAAGCTTTCTTT. It is translated as CAWSPFGGMNTEAFF.

The rearrangement uses TRBV5-1 and TRBJ2-3; D is uncertain. Trimming pared 6 bases from V and 6 bases from J, leaving 17 bases between. The V gene's germline CDR1 is SGHRS and CDR2 YFSETQ. The length of the CDR3 is 14 residues. CDR3 bases: TGCGCCAGCACCCGAGATAGTCTCACCGATACGCAGTATTTT. Translating it yields CASTRDSLTDTQYF. The variable domain in full, completed from reference TRBV5-1 and TRBJ2-3, reads KAGVTQTPRYLIKTRGQQVTLSCSPISGHRSVSWYQQTPGQGLQFLFEYFSETQRNKGNFPGRFSGRQFSNSRSEMNVSTLELGDSALYLCASTRDSLTDTQYFGPGTRLTVL.

The J gene is TRBJ1-4, the V gene TRBV11-2; a weak D match, TRBD1 (5 bases). The CDR3 contains 17 residues. V lost 0 bases and J 3 bases, leaving 14 bases between the germline ends. The germline gives CDR1 SGHAT, CDR2 FQNNGV. CDR3 loop: CASSLEGGVGPNEKLFF. DNA of the CDR3: TGTGCCAGCAGCTTAGAGGGGGGAGTCGGACCTAATGAAAAACTGTTTTTT.

The V gene is TRBV5-1, the J gene TRBJ2-3, with 8 bases identical to TRBD2. The length of the CDR3 is 21 residues. Looked up from germline, CDR1 is SGHRS and CDR2 is YFSETQ. V was clipped by 1 base and J by 4 bases; unmatched bases: 23. The CDR3 protein is CASSLIPGTSRPKGSADTQYF. The CDR3 coding sequence is TGCGCCAGCAGCTTGATCCCCGGGACTAGTCGTCCTAAGGGGTCGGCAGATACGCAGTATTTT.

This chain connects TRBV10-3 to TRBJ1-1; 8 bases are a match to TRBD1. CDR1 is ENHRY, CDR2 SYGVKD, per germline. CDR3 size: 15 residues. The junction had 8 bases not matched to a gene; V was cut back by 4 bases and J by 4 bases. CDR3 coding DNA: TGTGCCATCAGTGGACAGGGGCGCGGTCGCACTGAAGCTTTCTTT. Its protein product is CAISGQGRGRTEAFF.

The CDR3 region has the DNA TGTGCCAGCAGCCCCCATCCCGGGACAGGGGCTTATAATTCACCCCTCCACTTT. It translates to CASSPHPGTGAYNSPLHF. The chain links TRBV9 to TRBJ1-6, with 10 nucleotides matching TRBD1. The CDR3 loop spans 18 amino acids. The germline V gene has CDR1 SGDLS and CDR2 YYNGEE. Trimming at V came to 4 bases and at J to 4 bases, leaving 11 bases not matched to a gene.

This clone appeared once. The chain carries TRBV10-3 and TRBJ2-7; 7 bases map to TRBD1. Germline trimming cut 11 bases from V and 1 base from J; bases unmatched to any gene: 8. CDR3 size: 13 residues. Germline CDR1 and CDR2: ENHRY and SYGVKD. DNA for the CDR3: TGTGCCCTCCGGACAGGCCCTTCCTACGAGCAGTACTTC. Amino acid sequence: CALRTGPSYEQYF.

A single count supports this clone. V is TRBV4-3 and J is TRBJ2-1; tentatively, D is TRBD1 (5 bases). The CDR3 has 13 residues. Germline V gene sequence: CDR1 LGHNA, CDR2 YSLEER. V lost 0 bases to trimming and J lost 13 bases, with 13 bases between them. CDR3 coding DNA: TGCGCCAGCAGCCAAGAACCAGGGCAGGGCCAGTTCTTC. Its translation is CASSQEPGQGQFF.

This chain uses TRBV6-5 with TRBJ2-3; 7 bases fit TRBD2. CDR1 is MNHEY, CDR2 SVGAGI, per germline. V trimming: 0 bases; J trimming: 2 bases; junction bases outside the gene matches: 5. The CDR3 length is 16 residues. The CDR3 is CASSYSGGDHTDTQYF. For the CDR3, the DNA is TGTGCCAGCAGTTACTCGGGGGGGGATCACACAGATACGCAGTATTTT.

This clone was recorded a few times. The chain has TRBV7-2 and TRBJ1-4; no definite D call. Per germline, CDR1 SGHTA and CDR2 FQGNSA. The CDR3 is 14 amino acids. V was pared by 2 bases and J by 8 bases, with 12 bases between. CDR3 DNA sequence: TGTGCCAGCAGCTTAAGCAAGGTTGGAGAAAAACTGTTTTTT. Encoded protein: CASSLSKVGEKLFF.

This clone was observed once. V and J are TRBV6-5 and TRBJ2-5, with 10 positions matching TRBD1. Germline assignment: CDR1 MNHEY and CDR2 SVGAGI. V dropped 6 bases and J dropped 5; count of bases not matched to a gene: 6. This CDR3 comprises 14 residues. CDR3 in DNA: TGTGCCAGCAGCATAGACAGGGGGCGGGAGACCCAGTACTTC. Encoded protein: CASSIDRGRETQYF.

This chain joins TRBV21-1 and TRBJ1-3. TRBV21-1 is flagged as a pseudogene. There are 17 residues in the CDR3. The CDR3 DNA follows: TGTGCCAGCAGCAAAGGCCCTAAATCCTCCTCTGGAAACACCATATATTTT. As protein: CASSKGPKSSSGNTIYF.

This chain uses TRBV6-5 with TRBJ1-1; D is uncertain. Germline lookup yields CDR1 MNHEY and CDR2 SVGAGI. The V end lost 4 bases, the J end lost 1 base, and 16 bases lay between the germline ends. This CDR3 spans 16 amino acids. The CDR3 loop reads CASSSLSRARNTEAFF. Written as DNA, the CDR3 is TGTGCCAGCAGTTCCCTGTCCCGAGCTAGGAACACTGAAGCTTTCTTT.

Worth noting for this clone: Other DNA sequences in the sample encode the same CDR3. The chain uses TRBV18 and TRBJ2-3; TRBD2 might be the D (6 bases). The CDR3 runs 14 residues. The V gene lost 3 bases and the J gene lost 3 bases, with 10 bases spanning the gap. CDR1 KGHSH and CDR2 LQKENI come from the germline V gene. As DNA, the CDR3 is TGTGCCAGCTCACCTATAGGAGGGACAGATACGCAGTATTTT. It translates to CASSPIGGTDTQYF.

This clone has a single count. This chain joins TRBV10-2 and TRBJ2-1; 12 bases line up with TRBD2. The V gene's germline CDR1 is WSHSY and CDR2 SAAADI. CDR3 size: 18 residues. Unmatched junction bases numbered 15, after V lost 5 bases and J lost 7 bases. The CDR3 here is CASSSGLAGSPWGNEQFF. CDR3 coding DNA: TGCGCCAGCAGTTCCGGACTAGCGGGGTCCCCTTGGGGTAATGAGCAGTTCTTC.

The rearrangement links TRBV28 to TRBJ2-6; D is possibly TRBD2 (6 bases). The V end was cut by 0 bases, the J end by 2 bases, with 11 bases between. CDR1 MDHEN and CDR2 SYDVKM come from the germline V gene. The CDR3 has 17 amino acids. The DNA for the CDR3 is TGTGCCAGCAGTTTATGGGCCGGGGGAGCTGGGGCCAACGTCCTGACTTTC. Protein sequence: CASSLWAGGAGANVLTF.

V gene TRBV25-1 combines with J gene TRBJ1-1, with D possibly matching TRBD1 (5 bases). CDR1 and CDR2 (germline): MGHDK, SYGVNS. The CDR3 has 14 residues. Trimming cost V 1 base and J 1 base, with 7 bases left between them. The CDR3 nucleotides are TGTGCCAGCAGTGAATCGGGGGGGAACACTGAAGCTTTCTTT. Protein: CASSESGGNTEAFF.

The chain uses TRBV7-8 and TRBJ1-4, with D perhaps TRBD1 (5 bases). The CDR3 contains 17 residues. Germline V gene data show CDR1 as SGHVS and CDR2 as FQNEAQ. V was clipped by 1 base and J by 0 bases, with 12 bases between them. The CDR3 DNA is TGTGCCAGCAGCTTAGGTGGGCCGGGGGCAACTAATGAAAAACTGTTTTTT. It codes for CASSLGGPGATNEKLFF.

This clone appeared once. J is TRBJ1-2 and V is TRBV7-8, with D possibly TRBD1 on 6 matching bases. Trimming cost V 3 bases and J 0 bases, with 8 bases left between them. Germline CDR1 is SGHVS and CDR2 is FQNEAQ. The CDR3 loop spans 14 amino acids. CDR3 amino acids: CASSLGGPNYGYTF. The CDR3 region has the DNA TGTGCCAGCAGCTTGGGGGGGCCTAACTATGGCTACACCTTC.

The genes are TRBV5-3 and TRBJ2-1; 9 bases match TRBD2. TRBV5-3 is designated an ORF whose function remains uncertain. After removal of 4 bases from V and 9 bases from J, the junction contained 11 bases not matched to a gene. The CDR3 length is 15 residues. The CDR3 region is CARSPQGLAPAEQFF. CDR3 in DNA: TGTGCCAGAAGCCCCCAGGGACTAGCCCCAGCTGAGCAGTTCTTC.

J is TRBJ2-7 and V is TRBV6-5, with D possibly matching TRBD1 (5 bases). Germline CDR1 and CDR2: MNHEY and SVGAGI. The CDR3 covers 13 residues. V was pared by 0 bases and J by 3 bases, with 6 bases between. CDR3 nucleotide sequence: TGTGCCAGCAGTTACTCCCAGGGCTACGAGCAGTACTTC. This sequence encodes CASSYSQGYEQYF.

This chain links TRBV18 with TRBJ2-1; no firm D call. Looked up from germline, CDR1 is KGHSH and CDR2 is LQKENI. CDR3 length: 11 amino acids. V lost 1 base and J lost 10, with 5 bases in between. As DNA, the CDR3 is TGTGCCAGCTCACCACTTGTAGAGCAGTTCTTC. This gives the protein CASSPLVEQFF.

CDR3 region: CASTQRTGSEAFF. CDR3 DNA sequence: TGTGCCAGCACACAAAGGACAGGGTCTGAAGCTTTCTTT. The chain carries TRBV6-6 and TRBJ1-1; TRBD1 aligns across 8 bases. The CDR3 extends over 13 amino acids. Germline-derived CDR1 and CDR2 are MNHNY and SVGAGI (reference sequence). V lost 7 bases and J lost 6; bases outside the gene matches: 7.

Points on this clone: At the DNA level, this CDR3 is encoded by other sequences in the same sample as well. The chain combines TRBV11-3 with TRBJ2-3, with D unclear. V lost 1 base and J lost 0, with 5 bases in between. The CDR3 sequence is 14 residues long. Germline values: CDR1 SGHNT, CDR2 YENEEA. CDR3 DNA: TGTGCCAGCAGCTTAGGGTTGAGCACAGATACGCAGTATTTT. It encodes CASSLGLSTDTQYF.

V and J are TRBV5-1 and TRBJ2-2; 9 positions agree with TRBD2. The germline V gene encodes CDR1 SGHRS and CDR2 YFSETQ. This CDR3 comprises 17 residues. The V and J ends lost 4 bases and 0 bases, in that order; junction bases with no gene match: 7. The CDR3 loop is CASSPFSSGTNTGELFF. The CDR3 DNA reads TGCGCCAGCAGCCCCTTCTCTAGCGGGACGAACACCGGGGAGCTGTTTTTT.